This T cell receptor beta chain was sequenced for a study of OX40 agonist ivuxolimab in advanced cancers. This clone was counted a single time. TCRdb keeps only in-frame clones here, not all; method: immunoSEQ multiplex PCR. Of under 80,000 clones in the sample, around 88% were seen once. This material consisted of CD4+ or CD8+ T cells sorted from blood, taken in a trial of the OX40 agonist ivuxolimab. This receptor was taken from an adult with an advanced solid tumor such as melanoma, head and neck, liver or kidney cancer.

CDR3 loop: CASSLSYRGTEAFF. The CDR3 bases are TGTGCCAGCAGTTTATCTTACAGGGGAACTGAAGCTTTCTTT. The rearrangement joins TRBV27 to TRBJ1-1, with TRBD1 identical over 7 bases. The CDR3 consists of 14 residues. Germline V gene data show CDR1 as MNHEY and CDR2 as SMNVEV (reference sequence). V was pared by 0 bases and J by 5 bases, with 3 bases of the junction left unmatched.